This T cell receptor (beta chain) is drawn from a study of T cell responses to AZD1222 COVID-19 vaccine. Turning to this clone: The antigen remains undetermined.

Clones were sequenced by immunoSEQ multiplex PCR, and TCRdb holds only the in-frame ones, with some missing. The sample holds over 120,000 clones; just under 95% are singletons and the top ten take roughly 12%. V lost 3 bases and J lost 6, with 15 bases in between. The CDR3 sequence is 15 residues long. Germline CDR1 reads MGHRA; CDR2 reads YSYEKL. The study's findings and limits: Females outnumbered males among donors, who were mostly white British; clonal diversity was possibly underestimated.

The V and J genes are TRBV4-1 and TRBJ1-5; possible D gene TRBD1, 6 bases. This material consisted of peripheral blood, taken after recovery from COVID-19. The clonotype was recovered from an adult who had recovered from COVID-19. The CDR3 DNA is TGCGCCAGCAGCCACATAAAGGGGGAGCGTCAGCCCCAGCATTTT. Encoded protein: CASSHIKGERQPQHF.